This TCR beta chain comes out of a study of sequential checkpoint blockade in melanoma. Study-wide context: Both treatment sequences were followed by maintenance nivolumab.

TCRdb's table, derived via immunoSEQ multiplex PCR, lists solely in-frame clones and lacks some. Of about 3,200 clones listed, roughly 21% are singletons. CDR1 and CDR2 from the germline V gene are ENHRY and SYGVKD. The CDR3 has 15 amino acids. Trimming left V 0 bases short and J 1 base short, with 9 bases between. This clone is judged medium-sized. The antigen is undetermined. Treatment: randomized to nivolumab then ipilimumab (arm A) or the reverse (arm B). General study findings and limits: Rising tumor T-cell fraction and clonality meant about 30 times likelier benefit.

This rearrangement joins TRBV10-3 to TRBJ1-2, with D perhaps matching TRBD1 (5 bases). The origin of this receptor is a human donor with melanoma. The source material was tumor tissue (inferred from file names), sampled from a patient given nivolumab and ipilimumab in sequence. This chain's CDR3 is CAISESLDSNYGYTF. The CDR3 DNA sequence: TGTGCCATCAGTGAGTCTTTAGACAGTAACTATGGCTACACCTTC.